The 28 T cell receptor beta chains listed next were all sequenced from one sample in a study of T cell responses to AZD1222 COVID-19 vaccine. TCRdb's table, derived via immunoSEQ multiplex PCR, lists solely in-frame clones and lacks some. The repertoire has around 140,000 clones, roughly 93% of them found once; the top ten carry more than 0.7%. The sample was peripheral blood, taken on day 0 of MenACWY control vaccination. These TCRs come from an adult in good health.

The chain recombines TRBV6-1 with TRBJ1-1, with D maybe TRBD1 (6 bases). The germline V gene has CDR1 MNHNS and CDR2 SASEGT. The CDR3 is made up of 13 amino acids. V gave up 3 bases and J gave up 8 bases, with 13 bases separating them. The DNA of the CDR3 is TGTGCCAGCAGTGACGTTTTAAGGGGGGAAGCTTTCTTT. Translating it yields CASSDVLRGEAFF.

The genes are TRBV6-5 and TRBJ2-1, with TRBD1 matching over 7 bases. The CDR3 spans 16 residues. The V and J ends lost 2 bases and 8 bases, in that order; junction bases with no gene match: 12. Germline V gene sequence: CDR1 MNHEY, CDR2 SVGAGI. The CDR3 nucleotides read TGTGCCAGCAGTTACATCAAACAGGGGAAAGGCTATGAGCAGTTCTTC. Translating gives CASSYIKQGKGYEQFF.

This chain uses TRBV19 with TRBJ1-2, with a weak D call TRBD1 (5 bases). The CDR3 has 14 amino acids. V lost 4 bases and J 3 bases, leaving 12 bases between the germline ends. CDR1 and CDR2 (germline): LNHDA, SQIVND (reference sequence). The CDR3 loop reads CASSTKTAYYGYTF. Written as DNA, the CDR3 is TGTGCCAGTAGTACAAAGACAGCCTACTATGGCTACACCTTC.

The chain combines TRBV28 with TRBJ2-1; perhaps TRBD1 as D (6 bases). CDR1 and CDR2 (germline): MDHEN, SYDVKM. The CDR3 length is 16 residues. The V end lost 5 bases, the J end lost 0 bases, and 14 bases lay between the germline ends. In nucleotides, the CDR3 is TGTGCCAGCAGTAACCAGGGGTTCAGCTCCTACAATGAGCAGTTCTTC. This encodes CASSNQGFSSYNEQFF.

This chain connects TRBV28 to TRBJ1-2; 8 bases line up with TRBD1. After removal of 5 bases from V and 0 bases from J, the junction contained 8 bases not matched to a gene. The CDR3 runs 16 residues. CDR1 and CDR2 (germline): MDHEN, SYDVKM. This chain's CDR3 is CASSPAGTGTNYGYTF. The CDR3 DNA follows: TGTGCCAGCAGTCCTGCAGGGACAGGAACTAACTATGGCTACACCTTC.

J is TRBJ1-2 and V is TRBV20-1, with D hard to call. Trimming stripped 6 bases from V and 6 bases from J, with 11 bases between. The CDR3 is made up of 11 amino acids. CDR1 and CDR2 from the germline V gene are DFQATT and SNEGSKA (reference sequence). The chain's CDR3 is CSAPQEDGYTF. Written as DNA, the CDR3 is TGCAGTGCCCCCCAAGAGGATGGCTACACCTTC.

The chain carries TRBV9 and TRBJ1-4; 7 bases are shared with TRBD1. The junction had 9 bases not matched to a gene; V was cut back by 4 bases and J by 6 bases. The CDR3 spans 15 residues. CDR1 and CDR2 from the germline V gene are SGDLS and YYNGEE. The CDR3 is CASSPTGTAYEKLFF. DNA for the CDR3: TGTGCCAGCAGCCCAACCGGGACAGCCTATGAAAAACTGTTTTTT.

To note about this clone: Within the sample, other DNA sequences also encode this same CDR3. V and J are TRBV7-9 and TRBJ1-1, with a tentative D call TRBD1 (6 bases). The germline CDR1 and CDR2 sequences are SEHNR and FQNEAQ (reference sequence). The CDR3 sequence is 13 residues long. Trimming stripped 5 bases from V and 1 base from J, with 8 bases between. The chain's CDR3 is CASSRQENTEAFF. DNA of the CDR3: TGTGCCAGCAGCCGACAGGAGAACACTGAAGCTTTCTTT.

The rearrangement links TRBV6-5 to TRBJ1-1; the D gene is possibly TRBD1 (6 bases). The CDR3 sequence is 13 residues long. V was trimmed by 8 bases and J by 0 bases, leaving 10 bases between them. CDR1 is MNHEY, CDR2 SVGAGI, per germline. CDR3 loop: CASRTVMNTEAFF. CDR3 sequence (DNA): TGTGCCAGCCGGACAGTCATGAACACTGAAGCTTTCTTT.

The gene calls are TRBV9 and TRBJ2-1; TRBD2 aligns across 12 bases. Trimming at V came to 4 bases and at J to 7 bases, leaving 9 bases not matched to a gene. The CDR3 consists of 16 residues. Germline values: CDR1 SGDLS, CDR2 YYNGEE. Written as DNA, the CDR3 is TGTGCCAGCAGCACCCTAGCGGGGGGGCCGGTGAATGAGCAGTTCTTC. This codes for CASSTLAGGPVNEQFF.

The rearrangement joins TRBV11-2 to TRBJ1-4; no definite D call. The length of the CDR3 is 12 residues. V shed 4 bases and J shed 6 bases, with 6 bases lying between them. Germline V CDR1 and CDR2: SGHAT, FQNNGV. DNA of the CDR3: TGTGCCAGCAGCTATTTTGATGAAAAACTGTTTTTT. Translated: CASSYFDEKLFF.

Here the CDR3 DNA reads TGCGCCAGCAGCTTGTTTGGCGACTCTGGAAACACCATATATTTT. Its translation is CASSLFGDSGNTIYF. The chain employs TRBV5-1 and TRBJ1-3; no clear D gene. V lost 1 base, J lost 0 bases, and 8 bases lay in between. The CDR3 runs to 15 residues. Germline V gene data show CDR1 as SGHRS and CDR2 as YFSETQ.

V and J are TRBV19 and TRBJ1-2; D is undetermined. The CDR3 contains 12 residues. Germline CDR1 reads LNHDA; CDR2 reads SQIVND (reference sequence). V was clipped by 1 base and J by 1 base, with 1 base between them. Here the CDR3 reads CASSIVNYGYTF. CDR3 DNA sequence: TGTGCCAGTAGTATAGTTAACTATGGCTACACCTTC.

The chain recombines TRBV7-2 with TRBJ1-2; D ambiguous. V lost 7 bases and J lost 4, with 16 bases in between. Germline V CDR1 and CDR2: SGHTA, FQGNSA. The CDR3 covers 14 residues. The CDR3 reads CASTPPGIGYGYTF. CDR3 bases: TGTGCCAGCACCCCGCCGGGTATCGGCTATGGCTACACCTTC.

The gene calls are TRBV5-6 and TRBJ2-7, with D perhaps matching TRBD1 or TRBD2 (5 bases each). The V gene lost 7 bases and the J gene lost 7 bases, with 21 bases spanning the gap. CDR1 and CDR2 from the germline V gene are SGHDT and YYEEEE. The CDR3 contains 14 residues. The CDR3: CASLSGEGVGEQYF. In DNA form, the CDR3 reads TGTGCCAGCTTATCCGGGGAAGGGGTGGGAGAGCAGTACTTC. Full variable domain (remainder filled in from reference TRBV5-6 and TRBJ2-7): DAGVTQSPTHLIKTRGQQVTLRCSPKSGHDTVSWYQQALGQGPQFIFQYYEEEERQRGNFPDRFSGHQFPNYSSELNVNALLLGDSALYLCASLSGEGVGEQYFGPGTRLTVT.

The chain links TRBV28 to TRBJ1-3; D ambiguous. Germline CDR1 is MDHEN and CDR2 is SYDVKM. V shed 5 bases and J shed 8 bases, with 10 bases lying between them. The CDR3 is 12 amino acids. CDR3 in amino acids: CASSTPSDTIYF. Written as DNA, the CDR3 is TGTGCCAGCAGTACCCCCTCGGACACCATATATTTT.

The V call is TRBV7-2, the J call TRBJ2-1; no definite D call. V was clipped by 1 base and J by 5 bases, with 12 bases between them. This CDR3 is 15 amino acids long. Germline V lookup: CDR1 SGHTA, CDR2 FQGNSA. CDR3 loop: CASSLVRRSDNEQFF. In DNA, the CDR3 is TGTGCCAGCAGCTTAGTTCGTAGATCCGACAATGAGCAGTTCTTC.

The chain uses TRBV4-3 and TRBJ1-6, with 7 bases matching TRBD1. This CDR3 comprises 18 residues. V lost 4 bases to trimming and J lost 10 bases; unmatched junction nucleotides: 19. Germline loops: CDR1 LGHNA, CDR2 YSLEER. In DNA form, the CDR3 reads TGCGCCAGCAGCCCCCGGGACAGCCTGACCAACTTTGGGTCACCCCTCCACTTT. This codes for CASSPRDSLTNFGSPLHF.

This chain links TRBV7-7 with TRBJ2-3, with D possibly being TRBD1 or TRBD2 (5 bases each). V was cut by 0 bases and J by 6 bases, with 10 bases left in between. Germline-derived CDR1 and CDR2 are SSHAT and FNYEAQ (reference sequence). This CDR3 is built from 14 residues. For the CDR3, the DNA is TGTGCCAGCAGCTTAGCGGGAGCAGGGGATACGCAGTATTTT. Translating it yields CASSLAGAGDTQYF.

The chain has TRBV1 and TRBJ1-1. TRBV1 is classified as a pseudogene. The CDR3 has 17 amino acids. The CDR3 is CTSSQEWEGGVNTEAFF. The CDR3 DNA follows: TGCACCAGCAGCCAAGAATGGGAGGGCGGGGTGAACACTGAAGCTTTCTTT.

This chain connects TRBV9 to TRBJ2-5; TRBD1 is a possible D gene (5 bases). This CDR3 has 16 amino acids. V lost 0 bases and J lost 5, with 17 bases in between. Germline CDR1 and CDR2: SGDLS and YYNGEE. The CDR3 is CASSVVAGIGGETQYF. The DNA of the CDR3 is TGTGCCAGCAGCGTAGTTGCAGGGATCGGTGGGGAGACCCAGTACTTC.

The rearrangement uses TRBV7-9 and TRBJ2-3; D is undetermined. CDR3 size: 13 residues. Germline loops: CDR1 SEHNR, CDR2 FQNEAQ (reference sequence). Between the trimmed V and J ends, which lost 1 base and 5 bases, there was a span of 7 bases. This chain's CDR3 is CASSLEQGDTQYF. CDR3 bases: TGTGCCAGCAGCTTAGAGCAAGGAGATACGCAGTATTTT.

This chain uses TRBV5-8 with TRBJ1-2, with D perhaps TRBD1 (6 bases). This CDR3 is 12 amino acids long. Germline lookup yields CDR1 SGHTS and CDR2 YDEGEE. Deletions cut 3 bases from V and 5 bases from J, with 8 bases between. Here the CDR3 reads CASSYQGYGYTF. The DNA of the CDR3 is TGTGCCAGCAGCTATCAGGGGTATGGCTACACCTTC.

This clone was counted once. The chain employs TRBV4-3 and TRBJ1-2; 7 bases match TRBD1. V dropped 1 base and J dropped 5; count of bases not matched to a gene: 13. This CDR3 is built from 17 residues. Germline CDR1 reads LGHNA; CDR2 reads YSLEER. The CDR3 bases are TGCGCCAGCAGCCAAGGGTTCCCCAGGGGGTGGTGGTATGGCTACACCTTC. Its protein is CASSQGFPRGWWYGYTF.

The chain employs TRBV19 and TRBJ1-5; possible D gene TRBD1, 5 bases. The CDR3 is 18 residues long. Trimming stripped 7 bases from V and 3 bases from J, with 25 bases between. CDR1 and CDR2 from the germline V gene are LNHDA and SQIVND (reference sequence). CDR3 sequence: CASNRWDGRLENNQPQHF. The CDR3 DNA sequence: TGTGCCAGTAACCGGTGGGACGGACGGCTAGAGAACAATCAGCCCCAGCATTTT.

The rearrangement joins TRBV7-9 to TRBJ2-2; D perhaps matches TRBD2 (5 bases). Trimming stripped 5 bases from V and 0 bases from J, with 13 bases between. Germline-derived CDR1 and CDR2 are SEHNR and FQNEAQ (reference sequence). The CDR3 totals 16 residues. The CDR3 here is CASSPSGHSNTGELFF. The DNA for the CDR3 is TGTGCCAGCAGCCCAAGCGGCCACTCGAACACCGGGGAGCTGTTTTTT.

The chain uses TRBV18 and TRBJ1-3, with D uncertain. This CDR3 is built from 17 residues. CDR1 is KGHSH, CDR2 LQKENI, per germline. V lost 3 bases, J lost 4 bases, and 19 bases lay in between. The DNA for the CDR3 is TGTGCCAGCTCACCGAGTGAGGTACGAGCCTCCGGAAACACCATATATTTT. It codes for CASSPSEVRASGNTIYF.

This clone appeared once. The V call is TRBV14, the J call TRBJ1-2, with unresolved D. Between the trimmed V and J ends, which lost 0 bases and 8 bases, there was a span of 7 bases. Germline V lookup: CDR1 SGHDN, CDR2 FVKESK. The CDR3 totals 12 residues. The CDR3 region is CASSQERRGYTF. The CDR3 DNA is TGTGCCAGCAGCCAAGAACGCAGGGGCTACACCTTC.